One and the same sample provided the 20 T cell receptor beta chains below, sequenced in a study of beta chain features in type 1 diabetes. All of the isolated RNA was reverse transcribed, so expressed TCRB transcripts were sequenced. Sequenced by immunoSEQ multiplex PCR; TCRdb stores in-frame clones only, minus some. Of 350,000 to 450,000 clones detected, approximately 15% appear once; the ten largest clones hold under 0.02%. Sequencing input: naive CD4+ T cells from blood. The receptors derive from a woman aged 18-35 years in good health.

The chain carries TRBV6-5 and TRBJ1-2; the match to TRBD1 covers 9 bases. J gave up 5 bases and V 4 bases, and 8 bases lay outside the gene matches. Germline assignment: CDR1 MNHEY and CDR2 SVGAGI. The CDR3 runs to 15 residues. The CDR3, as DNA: TGTGCCAGCAGTTCGCCGGACAGGGGCTTTTATGGCTACACCTTC. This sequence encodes CASSSPDRGFYGYTF.

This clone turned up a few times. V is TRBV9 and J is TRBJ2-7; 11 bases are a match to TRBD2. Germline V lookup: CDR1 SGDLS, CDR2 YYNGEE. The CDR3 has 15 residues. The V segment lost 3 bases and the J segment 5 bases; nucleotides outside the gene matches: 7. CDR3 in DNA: TGTGCCAGCAGCGCCTTAGCGGGAGGGCCTAACGAGCAGTACTTC. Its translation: CASSALAGGPNEQYF.

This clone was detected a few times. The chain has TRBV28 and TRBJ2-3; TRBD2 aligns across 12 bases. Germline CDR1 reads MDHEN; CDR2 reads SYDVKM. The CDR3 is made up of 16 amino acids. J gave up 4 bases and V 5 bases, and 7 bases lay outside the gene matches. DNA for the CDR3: TGTGCCAGCAGTCCCAGACTAGCGGGAGTGGCAGATACGCAGTATTTT. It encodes CASSPRLAGVADTQYF.

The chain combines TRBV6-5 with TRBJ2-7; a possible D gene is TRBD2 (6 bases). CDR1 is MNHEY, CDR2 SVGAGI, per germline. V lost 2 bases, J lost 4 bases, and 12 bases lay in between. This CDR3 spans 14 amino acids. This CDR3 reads CASSYTMGGYEQYF. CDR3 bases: TGTGCCAGCAGTTACACAATGGGAGGATACGAGCAGTACTTC.

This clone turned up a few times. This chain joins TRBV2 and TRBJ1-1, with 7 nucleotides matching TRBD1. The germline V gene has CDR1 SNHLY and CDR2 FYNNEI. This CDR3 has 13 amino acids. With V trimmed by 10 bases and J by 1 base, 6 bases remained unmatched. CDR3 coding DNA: TGTGCCAACCAGGGGGATTGGAACACTGAAGCTTTCTTT. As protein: CANQGDWNTEAFF.

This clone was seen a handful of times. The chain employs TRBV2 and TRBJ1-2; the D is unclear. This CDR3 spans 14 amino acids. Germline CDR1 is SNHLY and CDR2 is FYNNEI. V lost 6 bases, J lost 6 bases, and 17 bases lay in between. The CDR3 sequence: CASRGGGLIHGYTF. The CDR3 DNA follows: TGTGCCAGCAGAGGTGGAGGGTTGATTCATGGCTACACCTTC.

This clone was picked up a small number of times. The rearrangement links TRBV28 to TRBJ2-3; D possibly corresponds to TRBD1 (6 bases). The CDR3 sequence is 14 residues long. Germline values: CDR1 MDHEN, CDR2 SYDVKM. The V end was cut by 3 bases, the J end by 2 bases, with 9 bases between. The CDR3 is CASSFQGHTDTQYF. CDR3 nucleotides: TGTGCCAGCAGTTTCCAGGGGCACACAGATACGCAGTATTTT.

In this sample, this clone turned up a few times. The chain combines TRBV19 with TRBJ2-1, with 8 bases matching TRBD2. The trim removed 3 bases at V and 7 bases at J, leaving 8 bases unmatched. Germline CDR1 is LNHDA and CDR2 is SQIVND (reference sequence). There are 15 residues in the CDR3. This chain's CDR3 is CASSMGAGVGNEQFF. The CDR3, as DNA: TGTGCCAGTAGTATGGGAGCGGGAGTCGGTAATGAGCAGTTCTTC.

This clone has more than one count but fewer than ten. In DNA form, the CDR3 reads TGTGCCAGTCGCGGGACAGGGGGCCCGAATGAGCAGTTCTTC. The encoded protein is CASRGTGGPNEQFF. The chain links TRBV2 to TRBJ2-1; TRBD1 aligns across 12 bases. V was pared by 9 bases and J by 7 bases, with 7 bases of the junction left unmatched. CDR3 length: 14 residues. Per germline, CDR1 SNHLY and CDR2 FYNNEI.

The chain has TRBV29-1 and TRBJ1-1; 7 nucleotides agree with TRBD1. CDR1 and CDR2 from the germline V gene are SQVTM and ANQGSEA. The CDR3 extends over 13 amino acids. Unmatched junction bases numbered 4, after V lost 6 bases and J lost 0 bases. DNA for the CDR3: TGCAGCGTGGGGACAGAAATGAACACTGAAGCTTTCTTT. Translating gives CSVGTEMNTEAFF.

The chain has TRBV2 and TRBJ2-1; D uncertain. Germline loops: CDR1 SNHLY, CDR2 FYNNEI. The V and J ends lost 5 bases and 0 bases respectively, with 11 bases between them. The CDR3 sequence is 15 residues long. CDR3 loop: CASSQQSSSYNEQFF. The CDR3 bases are TGTGCCAGCAGTCAACAATCTAGCTCCTACAATGAGCAGTTCTTC. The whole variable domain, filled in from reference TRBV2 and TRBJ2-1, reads EPEVTQTPSHQVTQMGQEVILRCVPISNHLYFYWYRQILGQKVEFLVSFYNNEISEKSEIFDDQFSVERPDGSNFTLKIRSTKLEDSAMYFCASSQQSSSYNEQFFGPGTRLTVL.

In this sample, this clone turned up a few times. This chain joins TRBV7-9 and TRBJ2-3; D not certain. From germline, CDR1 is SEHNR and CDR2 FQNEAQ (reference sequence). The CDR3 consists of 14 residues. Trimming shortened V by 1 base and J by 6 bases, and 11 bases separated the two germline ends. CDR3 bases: TGTGCCAGCAGCTTAGAGCCAAATTCGGATACGCAGTATTTT. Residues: CASSLEPNSDTQYF.

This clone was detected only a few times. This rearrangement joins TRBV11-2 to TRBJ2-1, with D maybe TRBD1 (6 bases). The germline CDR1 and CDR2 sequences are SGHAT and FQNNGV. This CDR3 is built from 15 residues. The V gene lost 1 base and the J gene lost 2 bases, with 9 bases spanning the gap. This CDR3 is CASSLAGVTYNEQFF. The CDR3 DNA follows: TGTGCCAGCAGCTTAGCAGGGGTCACCTACAATGAGCAGTTCTTC. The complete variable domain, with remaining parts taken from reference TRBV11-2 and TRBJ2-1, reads EAGVAQSPRYKIIEKRQSVAFWCNPISGHATLYWYQQILGQGPKLLIQFQNNGVVDDSQLPKDRFSAERLKGVDSTLKIQPAKLEDSAVYLCASSLAGVTYNEQFFGPGTRLTVL.

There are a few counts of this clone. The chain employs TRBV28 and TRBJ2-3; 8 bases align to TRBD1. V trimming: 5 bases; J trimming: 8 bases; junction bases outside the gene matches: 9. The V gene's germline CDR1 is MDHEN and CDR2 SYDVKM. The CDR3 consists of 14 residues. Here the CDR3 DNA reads TGTGCCAGCAGTCCCCCCAGGGGGCCCGCTACGCAGTATTTT. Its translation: CASSPPRGPATQYF.

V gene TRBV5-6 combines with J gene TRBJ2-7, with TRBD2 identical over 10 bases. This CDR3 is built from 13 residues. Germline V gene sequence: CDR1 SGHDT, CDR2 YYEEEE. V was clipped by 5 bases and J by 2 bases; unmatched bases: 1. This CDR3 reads CASRTSGPYEQYF. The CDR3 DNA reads TGTGCCAGCAGGACTAGCGGGCCCTACGAGCAGTACTTC.

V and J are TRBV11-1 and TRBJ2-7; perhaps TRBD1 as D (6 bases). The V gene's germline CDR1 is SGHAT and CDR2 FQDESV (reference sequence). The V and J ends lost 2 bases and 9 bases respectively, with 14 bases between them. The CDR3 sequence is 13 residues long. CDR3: CASSLLETGVQYF. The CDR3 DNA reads TGTGCCAGCAGCTTACTTGAGACAGGCGTGCAGTACTTC.

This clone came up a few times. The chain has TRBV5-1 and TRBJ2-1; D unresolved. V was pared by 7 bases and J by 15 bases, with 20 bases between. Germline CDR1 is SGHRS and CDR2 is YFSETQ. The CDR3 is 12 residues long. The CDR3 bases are TGCGCCAGCGCCGAGGTAGTCGGAAGTGGGTTCTTC. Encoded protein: CASAEVVGSGFF.

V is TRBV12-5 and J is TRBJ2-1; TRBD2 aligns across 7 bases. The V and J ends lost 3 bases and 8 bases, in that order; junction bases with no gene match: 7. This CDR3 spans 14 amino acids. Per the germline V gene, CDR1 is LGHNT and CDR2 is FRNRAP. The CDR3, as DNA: TGTGCTAGTGGTTTTCGGGGGGATGGCGATGAGCAGTTCTTC. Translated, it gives CASGFRGDGDEQFF.

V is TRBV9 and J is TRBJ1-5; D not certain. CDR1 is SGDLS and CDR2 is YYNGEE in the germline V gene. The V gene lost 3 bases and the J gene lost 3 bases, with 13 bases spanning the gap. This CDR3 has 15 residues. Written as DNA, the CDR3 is TGTGCCAGCAGCGAGGGAGGGCAAATCAATCAGCCCCAGCATTTT. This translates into CASSEGGQINQPQHF.

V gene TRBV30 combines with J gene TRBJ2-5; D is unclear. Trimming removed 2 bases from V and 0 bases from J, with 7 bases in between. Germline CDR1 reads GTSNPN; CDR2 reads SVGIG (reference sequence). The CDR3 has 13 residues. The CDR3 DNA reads TGTGCCTGGAGTCCCGGTAACCAAGAGACCCAGTACTTC. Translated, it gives CAWSPGNQETQYF.